The source of this T cell receptor beta chain is a study of Ad26.COV2.S vaccination and SARS-CoV-2 variants. Repertoires were generated with immunoSEQ multiplex PCR, while TCRdb's copy carries only in-frame clones and drops some. The sample carries under 600,000 clones, roughly nine tenths recorded once. Treatment noted: some 19 received Ad26.COV2.S at low or high dose, single or two shots; several received placebo; per-sample allocation not given. The investigators took samples on day 63 after the first vaccine or placebo injection. CDR1 is KGHSH and CDR2 is LQKENI in the germline V gene. V was clipped by 3 bases and J by 5 bases; unmatched bases: 7. The CDR3 has 15 amino acids.

The TCR sequence derives from a person between 18 and 65 years old who received the Ad26.COV2.S COVID-19 vaccine or a placebo. This sequence joins TRBV18 and TRBJ1-5, with TRBD1 matching over 7 bases. The sample here was peripheral blood, taken in a trial of Ad26.COV2.S vaccine versus placebo. The CDR3 nucleotides are TGTGCCAGCTCACCCCGGGACAGTCTCCATCAGCCCCAGCATTTT. Translated: CASSPRDSLHQPQHF.